A selection of T cell receptor beta chains follows, all from one sample in a study of shared clonotypes between healthy human individuals. TCRdb keeps only in-frame clones here, not all; method: immunoSEQ multiplex PCR. The table has about 450,000 clones, roughly 77% seen once. Sequenced material: PBMCs. These receptor sequences come from a middle-aged woman in good health. Some clones in this sample may be carry-over from other donors' samples. Both conserved end residues are part of each CDR3. The D gene is left open where the match is weak. Clone size is stated in some rows and not others, as once, few, many or a class when expanded.

CDR3 DNA	CDR3 protein	D gene	J gene	clone size	V gene
TGTGCCAGGGGCTGGACAGCGAACACCGGGGAGCTGTTTTTT	CARGWTANTGELFF	NA	TRBJ2-2	NA	TRBV6-1
TGTGCCAGTAGTTGGGGACAGACTTACGAGCAGTACTTC	CASSWGQTYEQYF	TRBD1	TRBJ2-7	NA	TRBV19
TGTGCCAGCAGCTTAGGTCGGGGGTTCTCTGGAAACACCATATATTTT	CASSLGRGFSGNTIYF	NA	TRBJ1-3	NA	TRBV13
TGTGCCAGCAGCGGAACTGGGTCTAGCGGCGTTGGGCAGTACTTC	CASSGTGSSGVGQYF	TRBD2	TRBJ2-7	once	TRBV9
TGTGCCAGTAGTATAGGGGGACTAGCGGGAGGGCCATACAATGAGCAGTTCTTC	CASSIGGLAGGPYNEQFF	TRBD2	TRBJ2-1	NA	TRBV19
TGTGCCAGCCGAAGGACAGGGAATGGGGACACTGAAGCTTTCTTT	CASRRTGNGDTEAFF	TRBD1	TRBJ1-1	NA	TRBV6-6
TGTGCCATCAGTGACAATTCAAAGGGGTTCTATGGCTACACCTTC	CAISDNSKGFYGYTF	NA	TRBJ1-2	NA	TRBV10-3
TGCGCCAGCAGGTCTCGGGGCCCGAGCCGAGAGACCCAGTACTTC	CASRSRGPSRETQYF	NA	TRBJ2-5	NA	TRBV5-1
TGTGCCGGGACTAGCGGGAGTCAAGATACGCAGTATTTT	CAGTSGSQDTQYF	NA	TRBJ2-3	NA	TRBV21-1
TGTGCCAGCAGTTTAAGTACGGGACAGGGGACAGATACGCAGTATTTT	CASSLSTGQGTDTQYF	TRBD1	TRBJ2-3	NA	TRBV28
TGTGCCAGTGGTCAAGCGGGAGTAGGTTTAACTACGCAGTATTTT	CASGQAGVGLTTQYF	TRBD2	TRBJ2-3	NA	TRBV19
TGTGCCAGCAGTTTAGGGTACACGGAAGCTTTCTTT	CASSLGYTEAFF	NA	TRBJ1-1	NA	TRBV28
TGTGCCAGCAGACCTGCCCGGAACACTGAAGCTTTCTTT	CASRPARNTEAFF	NA	TRBJ1-1	NA	TRBV6-5
TGTGCCAGTAGCACCCTGACCCTAGGACGGGAGTTGGACATTCAGTACTTC	CASSTLTLGRELDIQYF	NA	TRBJ2-4	NA	TRBV19
TGTGCCTGGAGTGCCGAGGGACTACTCAATGAGCAGTTCTTC	CAWSAEGLLNEQFF	TRBD2	TRBJ2-1	NA	TRBV30
TGTGCCAGCAGTAGGACAGGGGGGGTTTACGAGCAGTACTTC	CASSRTGGVYEQYF	TRBD1	TRBJ2-7	NA	TRBV2
TGTGCCATTAGAGGGACACGTGGAGACTATGGCTACACCTTC	CAIRGTRGDYGYTF	NA	TRBJ1-2	NA	TRBV10-3
TGTGCCAGCAGTTCCCTACACTCTCTAGCGGGAGGCCACAATGAGCAGTTCTTC	CASSSLHSLAGGHNEQFF	TRBD2	TRBJ2-1	NA	TRBV27
TGTGCCAGCAGTTACTCACGGGGCTACGAGCAGTACTTC	CASSYSRGYEQYF	NA	TRBJ2-7	once	TRBV6-5
TGTGCCAGCAGCCAAGATCGGGCAGGGGGGGACTATGGCTACACCTTC	CASSQDRAGGDYGYTF	TRBD1	TRBJ1-2	NA	TRBV4-2
TGCGCCAGCAGCCAAGCCCCGGGACAGATTAACAATGAGCAGTTCTTC	CASSQAPGQINNEQFF	TRBD1	TRBJ2-1	NA	TRBV4-3
TGTGCCAGCAGCGGCGGACTAGCGGCCTACAATGAGCAGTTCTTC	CASSGGLAAYNEQFF	TRBD2	TRBJ2-1	NA	TRBV9
TGTGCCTGGAGGAGGGCCGGGGGTGGCTACACCTTC	CAWRRAGGGYTF	NA	TRBJ1-2	NA	TRBV30
TGTGCCATCAGTGAACAGGTTAACGGCGAGCAGTACTTC	CAISEQVNGEQYF	NA	TRBJ2-7	NA	TRBV10-3
TGTGCGGCGGGGGAGTTTAATGAAAAACTGTTTTTT	CAAGEFNEKLFF	NA	TRBJ1-4	NA	TRBV30
TGTGCCAGCAGCAAAGGAGAACAGGGCCGGGGGCCTTATAGCAATCAGCCCCAGCATTTT	CASSKGEQGRGPYSNQPQHF	NA	TRBJ1-5	NA	TRBV21-1
TGTGCCAGCAGCCAAGGTTGGCTAGCGGGAGTATACGAGCAGTACTTC	CASSQGWLAGVYEQYF	TRBD2	TRBJ2-7	NA	TRBV14